This entry lists 16 T cell receptor beta chains sequenced from one sample in a study of CD8+CD57+ T cells in acquired aplastic anemia. Using genomic DNA as the template, TCR beta VDJ and CDR3 profiling was carried out. MiXCR, run by TCRdb on the reads, gives a single entry per CDR3 protein. The sample holds under 200,000 distinct CDR3 sequences, around 45% seen once. The specimen was sorted CD4+, CD8+, or CD8+CD57+ T cells (not recorded which) from PBMCs. These receptors were obtained from a human donor in good health.

Remarks on this clonotype: This may arise from a read error, as a much more abundant clone is one base away. V and J are TRBV14 and TRBJ2-1; D is possibly TRBD1 (5 bases). The CDR3 length is 14 residues. In germline, CDR1 is SGHDN, CDR2 FVKESK. The CDR3: CASSQSPQGDEQIF. The CDR3 bases are TGTGCCAGCAGCCAATCCCCTCAGGGCGATGAGCAGATCTTC.

In this sample, this clonotype turned up many times. The V call is TRBV14, the J call TRBJ1-1; D might be TRBD1 (6 bases). V was trimmed by 1 base and J by 1 base, leaving 10 bases between them. Germline V gene sequence: CDR1 SGHDN, CDR2 FVKESK. The CDR3 sequence is 15 residues long. DNA for the CDR3: TGTGCCAGCAGCCAAGCGGCCAGGGGGAACACTGAAGCTTTCTTT. Its protein product is CASSQAARGNTEAFF.

This clonotype occurred many times. J is TRBJ1-5 and V is TRBV19, with 10 bases matching TRBD1. The junction had 5 bases not matched to a gene; V was cut back by 7 bases and J by 5 bases. CDR3 length: 14 amino acids. The V gene's germline CDR1 is LNHDA and CDR2 SQIVND (reference sequence). The CDR3 DNA reads TGTGCCAGTACCCCGACAGGGGGCTATCAGCCCCAGCATTTT. Residues: CASTPTGGYQPQHF.

A few counts support this clonotype. The gene calls are TRBV7-2 and TRBJ1-6; 10 bases map to TRBD1. Germline trimming cut 5 bases from V and 8 bases from J; bases unmatched to any gene: 3. Per germline, CDR1 SGHTA and CDR2 FQGNSA. There are 14 residues in the CDR3. The CDR3 sequence is CASSVGTGDSPLHF. The DNA of the CDR3 is TGTGCCAGCAGCGTCGGGACAGGGGATTCACCCCTCCACTTT.

This clonotype was picked up many times. This chain connects TRBV6-5 to TRBJ1-2; 8 nucleotides match TRBD1. J gave up 4 bases and V 2 bases, and 6 bases lay outside the gene matches. Germline V CDR1 and CDR2: MNHEY, SVGAGI. This CDR3 has 15 amino acids. The CDR3 sequence: CASSYDTGGTYGYTF. In nucleotides, the CDR3 is TGTGCCAGCAGTTACGACACAGGGGGAACCTATGGCTACACCTTC.

This rearrangement joins TRBV10-3 to TRBJ2-7; TRBD1 matches 9 bases. Looked up from germline, CDR1 is ENHRY and CDR2 is SYGVKD. The CDR3 extends over 13 amino acids. Trimming took 10 bases from V and 3 from J; bases not matched to a gene: 7. The CDR3 coding sequence is TGTGCCACCGACCCGGGACAGGGCTACGAGCAGTACTTC. This encodes CATDPGQGYEQYF.

This clonotype was found many times. The chain has TRBV20-1 and TRBJ2-7, with TRBD1 identical over 8 bases. Germline lookup yields CDR1 DFQATT and CDR2 SNEGSKA (reference sequence). The CDR3 has 12 residues. V shed 6 bases, J shed 6 bases, and the junction held 7 bases outside the gene matches. In DNA form, the CDR3 reads TGCAGTGCCCAGGACAGGGCGGGCGAGCAGTACTTC. Its protein is CSAQDRAGEQYF.

This clonotype came up many times. V is TRBV12-3 or TRBV12-4 and J is TRBJ1-1; D remains unclear. Trimming shortened V by 5 bases and J by 4 bases, and 17 bases separated the two germline ends. The CDR3 has 15 amino acids. The CDR3 region is CASSPYSRMGTEAFF. The CDR3 DNA is TGTGCCAGCAGTCCTTACAGTAGAATGGGCACTGAAGCTTTCTTT.

This clonotype was picked up a small number of times. This rearrangement joins TRBV10-3 to TRBJ1-5; 7 bases fit TRBD1. This CDR3 contains 13 residues. Trimming took 4 bases from V and 6 from J; bases not matched to a gene: 3. Looked up from germline, CDR1 is ENHRY and CDR2 is SYGVKD. The CDR3 DNA reads TGTGCCATCAGTGCGACAGGGTTTCAGCCCCAGCATTTT. Translation gives CAISATGFQPQHF.

Regarding this clonotype: The CDR3 end shows no conserved phenylalanine or tryptophan, and so a read error is likely. The chain employs TRBV14 and TRBJ2-2; D perhaps matches TRBD2 (5 bases). Germline CDR1 is SGHDN and CDR2 is FVKESK. V was cut by 6 bases and J by 6 bases, with 11 bases left in between. This CDR3 comprises 13 residues. CDR3 protein: CASSSVSAGELFS. Written as DNA, the CDR3 is TGTGCCAGCAGTAGCGTCAGTGCCGGGGAGCTGTTTTCT.

The chain couples TRBV9 to TRBJ1-1, with D possibly matching TRBD1 (6 bases). The germline V gene encodes CDR1 SGDLS and CDR2 YYNGEE. The CDR3 contains 14 residues. Trimming took off 4 bases at V and 1 base at J, with 11 bases between the two ends. Written as DNA, the CDR3 is TGTGCCAGCAGCTCGTGGGGGGCGAACACTGAAGCTTTCTTT. Protein sequence: CASSSWGANTEAFF. Full variable domain (rest looked up from reference TRBV9 and TRBJ1-1): DSGVTQTPKHLITATGQRVTLRCSPRSGDLSVYWYQQSLDQGLQFLIQYYNGEERAKGNILERFSAQQFPDLHSELNLSSLELGDSALYFCASSSWGANTEAFFGQGTRLTVV.

This clonotype showed up many times. The rearrangement joins TRBV14 to TRBJ2-3; D unclear. Trimming removed 0 bases from V and 14 bases from J, with 15 bases in between. The CDR3 sequence is 13 residues long. Looked up from germline, CDR1 is SGHDN and CDR2 is FVKESK. The CDR3, as DNA: TGTGCCAGCAGCCAAGAACAGCGTACCGGTCGGTATTTT. Protein: CASSQEQRTGRYF.

On this clonotype itself: Germline is not matched at one junction end, which may reflect a read error. The V gene is TRBV13, the J gene TRBJ2-2, with TRBD2 matching over 11 bases. Germline V CDR1 and CDR2: PRHDT, FYEKMQ (reference sequence). CDR3 length: 20 amino acids. In DNA form, the CDR3 reads TGTGCCAGCACCTTATTCGGTCCTGGTCTAGCGGGAGGGAACACCGGGGAGCTGTTTTTT. This translates into CASTLFGPGLAGGNTGELFF.

V gene TRBV18 combines with J gene TRBJ2-1, with 8 bases matching TRBD1. This CDR3 has 15 residues. CDR1 is KGHSH and CDR2 is LQKENI in the germline V gene. The V gene end was trimmed by 3 bases and the J gene end by 0 bases; junction bases not matched to a gene: 1. The CDR3 loop is CASSPGTGSYNEQFF. The CDR3 DNA is TGTGCCAGCTCACCTGGGACAGGCTCCTACAATGAGCAGTTCTTC.

This clonotype was seen more than once but under ten times. The V and J genes are TRBV7-9 and TRBJ1-2; TRBD1 matches 7 bases. V shed 4 bases, J shed 0 bases, and the junction held 5 bases outside the gene matches. Per germline, CDR1 SEHNR and CDR2 FQNEAQ (reference sequence). The CDR3 is made up of 15 amino acids. The CDR3 spells CASSSYQGANYGYTF. The CDR3 region has the DNA TGTGCCAGCAGCTCATACCAGGGGGCTAACTATGGCTACACCTTC.

This clonotype was observed at least ten times. The CDR3 bases are TGTGCCAGCACCAGGGGGCGATCGGGGGACACTGAAGCTTTCTTT. This codes for CASTRGRSGDTEAFF. The chain has TRBV2 and TRBJ1-1; TRBD1 agrees at 8 bases. The CDR3 spans 15 residues. Germline assignment: CDR1 SNHLY and CDR2 FYNNEI. Germline trimming cut 7 bases from V and 3 bases from J; bases unmatched to any gene: 10.